Presented here are 30 T cell receptor beta chains from one specimen sequenced in a study of blood T cell repertoires in COVID-19. The repertoire was sequenced with immunoSEQ multiplex PCR; TCRdb's copy has only in-frame clones and lacks some. The sample comprises about 87,000 clones, roughly 76% of which are singletons, and 4% to 5% rests with the top ten. Sequencing input: peripheral blood. These receptors all come from a woman between 45 and 60 years old with acute or convalescent COVID-19.

The V and J genes are TRBV2 and TRBJ1-6, with 8 bases fitting TRBD1. The J segment lost 3 bases and the V segment lost 8 bases, leaving 6 bases of the junction unmatched. The V gene's germline CDR1 is SNHLY and CDR2 FYNNEI. This CDR3 spans 15 amino acids. The CDR3 DNA is TGTGCCAGCGGGGGACAGGTCAACTATAATTCACCCCTCCACTTT. Encoded protein: CASGGQVNYNSPLHF.

This clone was observed a handful of times. The chain is built from TRBV4-2 and TRBJ2-7, with a possible D match to TRBD2 (5 bases). The CDR3 has 15 residues. CDR1 is LGHNA and CDR2 is YNFKEQ in the germline V gene. Trimming pared 0 bases from V and 3 bases from J, leaving 12 bases between. The CDR3 spells CASSQEAPGYYEQYF. The CDR3 region has the DNA TGTGCCAGCAGCCAAGAGGCGCCGGGGTACTACGAGCAGTACTTC.

The rearrangement joins TRBV19 to TRBJ2-4; D gene ambiguous. CDR3 length: 11 amino acids. Per germline, CDR1 LNHDA and CDR2 SQIVND (reference sequence). V lost 6 bases and J lost 10, with 10 bases in between. The chain's CDR3 is CASRQNLIQYF. CDR3 coding DNA: TGTGCCAGTAGACAAAATTTGATTCAGTACTTC.

A single count supports this clone. V usage is TRBV19 and J usage is TRBJ2-1; a possible D gene is TRBD1 (6 bases). The V gene lost 0 bases and the J gene lost 6 bases, with 15 bases spanning the gap. CDR3 size: 16 residues. Per the germline V gene, CDR1 is LNHDA and CDR2 is SQIVND (reference sequence). For the CDR3, the DNA is TGTGCCAGTAGTATAGATCAACAGGGCTATGGCAATGAGCAGTTCTTC. Protein sequence: CASSIDQQGYGNEQFF.

This chain links TRBV27 with TRBJ1-2; 7 bases are a match to TRBD1. The V gene end was trimmed by 2 bases and the J gene end by 4 bases; junction bases not matched to a gene: 16. The CDR3 consists of 18 residues. Germline V CDR1 and CDR2: MNHEY, SMNVEV (reference sequence). This CDR3 reads CASSLEVGARDRAYGYTF. The CDR3 DNA follows: TGTGCCAGCAGTTTAGAGGTTGGGGCGCGTGACAGGGCCTATGGCTACACCTTC.

The V gene is TRBV5-1, the J gene TRBJ2-6; maybe TRBD1 (5 bases). Germline V lookup: CDR1 SGHRS, CDR2 YFSETQ. V lost 2 bases and J lost 0, with 6 bases in between. The CDR3 is made up of 15 amino acids. CDR3: CASSLGDSGANVLTF. CDR3 in DNA: TGCGCCAGCAGCTTAGGGGACTCTGGGGCCAACGTCCTGACTTTC.

The V call is TRBV9, the J call TRBJ2-1; the match to TRBD2 covers 9 bases. The CDR3 has 15 residues. The V and J ends lost 3 bases and 0 bases, in that order; junction bases with no gene match: 1. Per germline, CDR1 SGDLS and CDR2 YYNGEE. The CDR3, as DNA: TGTGCCAGCAGCGCTAGCGGGGACTCCTACAATGAGCAGTTCTTC. Its translation is CASSASGDSYNEQFF.

This clone has a handful of counts. This chain uses TRBV4-1 with TRBJ1-1, with D unresolved. This CDR3 is built from 13 residues. The germline V and J ends were trimmed by 3 bases and 0 bases, with 5 bases remaining between them. The germline V gene encodes CDR1 MGHRA and CDR2 YSYEKL. The CDR3 reads CASSHPLNTEAFF. CDR3 bases: TGCGCCAGCAGCCACCCTTTGAACACTGAAGCTTTCTTT.

DNA for the CDR3: TGTGCCAGCAGCTTGGTGTTCTCGTTGACAGGGGGCGGGATCGAGCAGTACTTC. Protein: CASSLVFSLTGGGIEQYF. The gene calls are TRBV5-5 and TRBJ2-7; TRBD1 agrees at 10 bases. CDR3 length: 18 residues. The germline gives CDR1 SGHKS, CDR2 YYEKEE (reference sequence). J was trimmed by 6 bases and V by 0 bases; bases with no gene match: 15.

This chain connects TRBV12-3 or TRBV12-4 to TRBJ2-7; 7 positions match TRBD2. The trim removed 7 bases at V and 0 bases at J, leaving 3 bases unmatched. The CDR3 extends over 13 amino acids. In nucleotides, the CDR3 is TGTGCCAGCACCCCTAGCGGCTCCTACGAGCAGTACTTC. It specifies CASTPSGSYEQYF.

V is TRBV2 and J is TRBJ1-2; possibly TRBD1 for D (6 bases). The V end lost 6 bases, the J end lost 7 bases, and 24 bases lay between the germline ends. Germline CDR1 and CDR2: SNHLY and FYNNEI. The CDR3 extends over 16 amino acids. The DNA of the CDR3 is TGTGCCAGCAGAGGCCTCACTTCCACAGGGCTTCTTGGCTACACCTTC. Its protein product is CASRGLTSTGLLGYTF.

The genes are TRBV7-2 and TRBJ1-4, with D tentatively TRBD1 (5 bases). The V end was cut by 5 bases, the J end by 8 bases, with 18 bases between. The length of the CDR3 is 15 residues. The germline V gene encodes CDR1 SGHTA and CDR2 FQGNSA. CDR3 region: CASSPYRTAGEKLFF. As DNA, the CDR3 is TGTGCCAGCAGCCCCTACAGGACGGCCGGCGAAAAACTGTTTTTT.

The rearrangement links TRBV6-5 to TRBJ1-2; 8 bases line up with TRBD1. The ends lost 7 bases at V and 3 bases at J; junction bases unmatched: 7. This CDR3 has 14 amino acids. In germline, CDR1 is MNHEY, CDR2 SVGAGI. The CDR3 sequence is CASKGDRIDYGYTF. The CDR3 coding sequence is TGTGCCAGCAAAGGGGACAGGATAGACTATGGCTACACCTTC.

This sequence joins TRBV5-5 and TRBJ2-1; 10 bases align to TRBD2. V lost 5 bases and J lost 9; bases outside the gene matches: 11. Germline V CDR1 and CDR2: SGHKS, YYEKEE (reference sequence). This CDR3 comprises 15 residues. The CDR3 spells CASSGTSGAPSEQFF. The CDR3 DNA sequence: TGTGCCAGCAGTGGTACTAGCGGGGCCCCGAGTGAGCAGTTCTTC.

This clone was seen just once. V gene TRBV10-3 combines with J gene TRBJ1-2; D is ambiguous. Trimming took off 8 bases at V and 2 bases at J, with 12 bases between the two ends. CDR3 length: 13 residues. Germline values: CDR1 ENHRY, CDR2 SYGVKD. The DNA for the CDR3 is TGTGCCATCCAACCCGAGGGCAACTATGGCTACACCTTC. Translation: CAIQPEGNYGYTF.

The chain employs TRBV12-3 or TRBV12-4 and TRBJ2-7; D is unresolved. Trimming removed 4 bases from V and 9 bases from J, with 10 bases in between. The CDR3 runs 11 residues. In DNA form, the CDR3 reads TGTGCCAGCAGTTCCGGTTTTAGGCAGTACTTC. Protein: CASSSGFRQYF.

The V gene is TRBV7-8, the J gene TRBJ2-2, with D possibly TRBD1 on 6 matching bases. CDR1 and CDR2 from the germline V gene are SGHVS and FQNEAQ. This CDR3 has 16 amino acids. V was shortened by 2 bases and J by 0 bases, with 10 bases between the two germline ends. The CDR3, as DNA: TGTGCCAGCAGCTTAATGGGGGCAGCGAACACCGGGGAGCTGTTTTTT. As protein: CASSLMGAANTGELFF.

The V and J genes are TRBV5-1 and TRBJ1-2; D is unclear. The CDR3 sequence is 13 residues long. Germline V gene sequence: CDR1 SGHRS, CDR2 YFSETQ. V lost 1 base and J lost 8, with 12 bases in between. The DNA of the CDR3 is TGCGCCAGCAGCTTGCAGACTTTCGGAGGCTACACCTTC. This encodes CASSLQTFGGYTF.

The J gene is TRBJ1-2, the V gene TRBV7-8, with no clear D. Per the germline V gene, CDR1 is SGHVS and CDR2 is FQNEAQ. This CDR3 spans 13 amino acids. V was clipped by 7 bases and J by 4 bases, with 13 bases between them. The CDR3 here is CASTPEGRYGYTF. CDR3 nucleotide sequence: TGTGCCAGCACCCCCGAGGGCCGCTATGGCTACACCTTC. The full variable domain, completed using reference TRBV7-8 and TRBJ1-2, is GAGVSQSPRYKVAKRGQDVALRCDPISGHVSLFWYQQALGQGPEFLTYFQNEAQLDKSGLPSDRFFAERPEGSVSTLKIQRTQQEDSAVYLCASTPEGRYGYTFGSGTRLTVV.

V and J are TRBV20-1 and TRBJ2-1; 11 bases fit TRBD2. V was clipped by 3 bases and J by 10 bases; unmatched bases: 8. Germline V lookup: CDR1 DFQATT, CDR2 SNEGSKA (reference sequence). The CDR3 sequence is 14 residues long. Here the CDR3 DNA reads TGCAGTGCTAGTGATAGCGGGGGGGCAGGAGAGCAGTTCTTC. Amino acids: CSASDSGGAGEQFF.

V gene TRBV29-1 combines with J gene TRBJ1-4, with D possibly being TRBD1 (6 bases). CDR3 length equals 14 residues. Germline assignment: CDR1 SQVTM and CDR2 ANQGSEA. V lost 7 bases, J lost 0 bases, and 12 bases lay in between. The CDR3 loop reads CSARGQPTNEKLFF. Here the CDR3 DNA reads TGCAGCGCCCGAGGACAGCCAACTAATGAAAAACTGTTTTTT.

This chain links TRBV7-2 with TRBJ1-2; D not resolved. V lost 1 base, J lost 7 bases, and 19 bases lay in between. This CDR3 contains 16 residues. The germline gives CDR1 SGHTA, CDR2 FQGNSA. DNA of the CDR3: TGTGCCAGCAGCTTAGAGCCAGCCGGACTATGGGCTGGCTACACCTTC. It specifies CASSLEPAGLWAGYTF.

CDR3 DNA sequence: TGTGCCAGCAGCCAAGCCTCCCTCGGATCTAGGGCTTTCTTT. Its translation: CASSQASLGSRAFF. The chain recombines TRBV3-1 (or the pseudogene TRBV3-2) with TRBJ1-1; D ambiguous. Between the trimmed V and J ends, which lost 1 base and 11 bases, there was a span of 17 bases. The CDR3 extends over 14 amino acids. Germline CDR1 reads LGHDT; CDR2 reads YNNKEL (reference sequence).

The chain has TRBV6-5 and TRBJ1-2; 7 nucleotides agree with TRBD1. V gave up 10 bases and J gave up 3 bases; unmatched junction bases: 8. The CDR3 contains 13 residues. In germline, CDR1 is MNHEY, CDR2 SVGAGI. The DNA for the CDR3 is TGTGCCACTAGACAGGGATCGGACTATGGCTACACCTTC. This translates into CATRQGSDYGYTF.

The chain links TRBV28 to TRBJ1-2, with 7 bases lining up with TRBD1. Germline CDR1 and CDR2: MDHEN and SYDVKM. V gave up 2 bases and J gave up 1 base; unmatched junction bases: 16. The CDR3 extends over 19 amino acids. The CDR3 loop is CASSLRQLAGGNRNYGYTF. CDR3 sequence (DNA): TGTGCCAGCAGTTTAAGGCAATTGGCAGGGGGAAACCGTAACTATGGCTACACCTTC.

This rearrangement joins TRBV2 to TRBJ1-5; the D gene is possibly TRBD1 (6 bases). Germline CDR1 is SNHLY and CDR2 is FYNNEI. V lost 4 bases and J lost 6, with 10 bases in between. The CDR3 runs to 13 residues. The CDR3 nucleotides are TGTGCCAGCAGTGGGGGGACACTTCAGCCCCAGCATTTT. Translating gives CASSGGTLQPQHF.

CDR3 sequence (DNA): TGTGCCAGCAGCCAAGATATTAAGAGAAACACTGAAGCTTTCTTT. Translation: CASSQDIKRNTEAFF. This sequence joins TRBV3-1 (or the pseudogene TRBV3-2) and TRBJ1-1; D is uncertain. Per germline, CDR1 LGHDT and CDR2 YNNKEL (reference sequence). CDR3 size: 15 residues. The V end was cut by 0 bases, the J end by 2 bases, with 10 bases between.

The rearrangement joins TRBV6-5 to TRBJ2-3, with TRBD1 matching over 10 bases. V shed 5 bases and J 4 bases; nucleotides not matched to a gene: 6. The CDR3 loop spans 15 amino acids. From germline, CDR1 is MNHEY and CDR2 SVGAGI. In nucleotides, the CDR3 is TGTGCCAGCAGTACGACAGGGGGCATGGCAGATACGCAGTATTTT. This codes for CASSTTGGMADTQYF.

The chain recombines TRBV7-3 with TRBJ2-1; TRBD1 matches at 9 bases. The CDR3 totals 15 residues. The germline V gene encodes CDR1 SGHTA and CDR2 FQGTGA. The J segment lost 2 bases and the V segment lost 1 base, leaving 0 bases of the junction unmatched. CDR3 amino acids: CASSLNRGPYNEQFF. The CDR3 DNA reads as TGTGCCAGCAGCTTAAACAGGGGGCCCTACAATGAGCAGTTCTTC.

V and J are TRBV14 and TRBJ1-1; no clear D. CDR1 and CDR2 (germline): SGHDN, FVKESK. This CDR3 contains 13 residues. V was cut by 4 bases and J by 3 bases, with 9 bases left in between. The CDR3 DNA follows: TGTGCCAGCAGCCGGGCACTCTACACTGAAGCTTTCTTT. It specifies CASSRALYTEAFF.